This T cell receptor beta chain derives from a study of blood T cell repertoires in COVID-19. As for the study in general: Sites across the United States, Italy and Spain contributed samples from acute and convalescent COVID-19.

Clones were sequenced by immunoSEQ multiplex PCR, and TCRdb holds only the in-frame ones, with some missing. The repertoire consists of 140,000 to 150,000 clones, with around 82% occurring once and the leading ten covering around 13%. This CDR3 contains 15 residues. V trimming: 3 bases; J trimming: 4 bases; junction bases outside the gene matches: 5. Germline V gene lookup returns CDR1 LGHDT and CDR2 YNNKEL (reference sequence). The V gene is TRBV3-1 (or the pseudogene TRBV3-2), the J gene TRBJ2-2, with 7 nucleotides matching TRBD1. This sequence originates from a man between 60 and 70 years old with active or convalescent COVID-19. The sequencing sample was made of peripheral blood. The CDR3 loop reads CASSHSDRVTGELFF. CDR3 DNA sequence: TGTGCCAGCAGCCACAGCGACAGGGTCACCGGGGAGCTGTTTTTT.